This T cell receptor (beta chain) was recorded in a study of breast tumors, draining lymph nodes, adjacent tissues. Breast cancer patients provided tissue from their axillary draining lymph nodes. Overall study findings and caveats: Tumor repertoires ranked between lymph nodes and nontumor tissue in diversity, with V and J gene preferences.

This clonotype was counted ten times or more. Its target is unknown. J was trimmed by 4 bases and V by 2 bases; bases with no gene match: 1. Germline V gene lookup returns CDR1 MDHEN and CDR2 SYDVKM. The CDR3 extends over 13 amino acids. In TCRdb, the multiplex PCR reads were re-called with MiXCR into one record per CDR3 protein. The table has about 130,000 distinct CDR3 sequences, approximately 22% seen once; the top ten hold about 2.2%. Specimen: axillary lymph node tissue. This TCR was sampled from a female donor with breast cancer. Some clones in this sample may be carry-over from other donors' samples. The V call is TRBV28, the J call TRBJ2-5; 7 nucleotides agree with TRBD1. The CDR3 spells CASSLGTVETQYF. The DNA for the CDR3 is TGTGCCAGCAGTTTAGGGACAGTAGAGACCCAGTACTTC.